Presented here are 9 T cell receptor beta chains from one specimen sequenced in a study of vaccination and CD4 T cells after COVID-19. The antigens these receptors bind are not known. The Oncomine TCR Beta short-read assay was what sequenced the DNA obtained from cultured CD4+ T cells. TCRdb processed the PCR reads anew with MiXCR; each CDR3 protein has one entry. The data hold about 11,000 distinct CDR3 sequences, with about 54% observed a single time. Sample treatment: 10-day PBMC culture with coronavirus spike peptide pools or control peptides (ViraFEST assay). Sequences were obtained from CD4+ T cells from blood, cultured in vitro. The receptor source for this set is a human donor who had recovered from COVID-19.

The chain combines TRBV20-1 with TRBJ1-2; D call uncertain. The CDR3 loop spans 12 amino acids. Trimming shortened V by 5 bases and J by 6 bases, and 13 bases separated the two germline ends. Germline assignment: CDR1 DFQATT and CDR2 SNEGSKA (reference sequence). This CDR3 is CSAPLSGHGYTF. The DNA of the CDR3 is TGCAGTGCTCCCTTGAGCGGACATGGCTACACCTTC.

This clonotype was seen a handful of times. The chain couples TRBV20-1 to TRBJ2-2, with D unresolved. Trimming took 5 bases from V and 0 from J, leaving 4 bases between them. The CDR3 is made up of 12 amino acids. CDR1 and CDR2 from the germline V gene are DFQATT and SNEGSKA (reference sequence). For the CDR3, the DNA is TGCAGTGCTGCTACGAACACCGGGGAGCTGTTTTTT. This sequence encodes CSAATNTGELFF.

This CDR3 is CASSLGQSGANVLTF. The CDR3 DNA sequence: TGTGCCAGCAGCTTAGGCCAGTCTGGGGCCAACGTCCTGACTTTC. J is TRBJ2-6 and V is TRBV7-9; the D is unclear. The V end was cut by 1 base, the J end by 1 base, with 5 bases between. The germline CDR1 and CDR2 sequences are SEHNR and FQNEAQ (reference sequence). This CDR3 spans 15 amino acids.

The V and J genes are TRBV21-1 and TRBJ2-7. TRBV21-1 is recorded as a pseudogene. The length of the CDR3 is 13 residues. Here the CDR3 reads CASNTTASYEQYF. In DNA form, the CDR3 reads TGTGCCAGCAACACTACAGCCTCCTACGAGCAGTACTTC.

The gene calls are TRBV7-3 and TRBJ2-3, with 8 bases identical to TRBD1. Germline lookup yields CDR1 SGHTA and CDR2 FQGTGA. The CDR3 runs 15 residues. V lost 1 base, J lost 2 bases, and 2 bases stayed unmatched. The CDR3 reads CASSLNRGDTDTQYF. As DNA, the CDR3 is TGTGCCAGCAGCTTAAACAGGGGGGACACAGATACGCAGTATTTT.

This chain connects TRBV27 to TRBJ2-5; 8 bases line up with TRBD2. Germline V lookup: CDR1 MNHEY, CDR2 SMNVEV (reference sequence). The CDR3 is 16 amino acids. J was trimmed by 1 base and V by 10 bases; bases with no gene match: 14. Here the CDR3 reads CATGISSGGTQETQYF. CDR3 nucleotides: TGTGCCACCGGCATATCGTCGGGAGGGACCCAAGAGACCCAGTACTTC.

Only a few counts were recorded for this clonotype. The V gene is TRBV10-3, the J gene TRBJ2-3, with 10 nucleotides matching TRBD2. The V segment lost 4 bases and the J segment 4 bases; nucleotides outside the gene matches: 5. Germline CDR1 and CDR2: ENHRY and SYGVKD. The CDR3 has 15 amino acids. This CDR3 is CAISVSGRVADTQYF. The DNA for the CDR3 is TGTGCCATCAGTGTAAGCGGGAGGGTCGCAGATACGCAGTATTTT.

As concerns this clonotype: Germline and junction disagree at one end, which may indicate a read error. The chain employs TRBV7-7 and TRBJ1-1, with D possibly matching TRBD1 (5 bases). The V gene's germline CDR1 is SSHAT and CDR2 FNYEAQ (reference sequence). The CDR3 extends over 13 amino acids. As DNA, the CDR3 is TGTGCTAGCAGCTTTGGGCAGGGCACTGAAGCTTTCTTT. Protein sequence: CASSFGQGTEAFF.

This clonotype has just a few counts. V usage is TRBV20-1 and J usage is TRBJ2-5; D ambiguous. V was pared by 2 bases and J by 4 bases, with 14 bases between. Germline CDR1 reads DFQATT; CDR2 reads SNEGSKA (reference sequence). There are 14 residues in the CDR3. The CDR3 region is CSARKVPSGETQYF. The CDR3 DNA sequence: TGCAGTGCTAGAAAGGTCCCAAGTGGAGAGACCCAGTACTTC.